The 14 T cell receptor beta chains below all came from one sample that was sequenced in a study of PD-L1 blockade in urothelial cancer. As to time point: peripheral blood 6 weeks after treatment start. Using immunoSEQ multiplex PCR, the repertoire was profiled, and TCRdb retains in-frame clones only, with some absent. This table holds more than 90,000 clones, 80% to 95% found once. Sequenced here: PBMCs, sampled around atezolizumab (anti-PD-L1) treatment. The receptors come from a man aged 55 to 70 with urothelial cancer.

The V gene is TRBV5-6, the J gene TRBJ2-3; unclear D gene. The ends were cut back, 0 bases at V and 4 bases at J, with 12 bases in the middle. The CDR3 totals 15 residues. Germline V gives CDR1 SGHDT, CDR2 YYEEEE. The CDR3 region has the DNA TGTGCCAGCAGCTTGGGGCGGCCCCCCCCAGATACGCAGTATTTT. Its translation is CASSLGRPPPDTQYF.

V is TRBV6-5 and J is TRBJ2-7, with D perhaps matching TRBD1 (6 bases). The CDR3 has 15 amino acids. Germline V gives CDR1 MNHEY, CDR2 SVGAGI. V lost 3 bases and J 3 bases, leaving 15 bases between the germline ends. CDR3 sequence (DNA): TGTGCCAGCAGTTATCGGTCCAGGGGTAGCTACGAGCAGTACTTC. This sequence encodes CASSYRSRGSYEQYF.

The V call is TRBV2, the J call TRBJ2-7; 11 bases are shared with TRBD1. The CDR3 spans 13 residues. Germline values: CDR1 SNHLY, CDR2 FYNNEI. The V and J ends lost 6 bases and 12 bases, in that order; junction bases with no gene match: 10. The CDR3 sequence is CASSEMDRGRLYF. CDR3 DNA: TGTGCCAGCAGCGAGATGGACAGGGGGCGTCTGTACTTC.

The rearrangement uses TRBV5-4 and TRBJ2-7, with 7 positions matching TRBD1. Per germline, CDR1 SGHNT and CDR2 YYREEE (reference sequence). The CDR3 spans 16 residues. Germline trimming cut 0 bases from V and 4 bases from J; bases unmatched to any gene: 10. Here the CDR3 DNA reads TGTGCCAGCAGCTTGGGAGGGGGCGCCCAGGGGTACGAGCAGTACTTC. This gives the protein CASSLGGGAQGYEQYF.

This chain joins TRBV14 and TRBJ1-1, with 7 nucleotides matching TRBD1. The V gene end was trimmed by 2 bases and the J gene end by 0 bases; junction bases not matched to a gene: 6. CDR1 is SGHDN and CDR2 is FVKESK in the germline V gene. The CDR3 is made up of 16 amino acids. The CDR3 spells CASSQNRGAMNTEAFF. CDR3 nucleotide sequence: TGTGCCAGCAGCCAAAACAGGGGCGCCATGAACACTGAAGCTTTCTTT.

Only one count was recorded for this clone. The V gene is TRBV30, the J gene TRBJ1-1; TRBD1 matches at 8 bases. This CDR3 is 18 amino acids long. Trimming cost V 2 bases and J 3 bases; bases outside gene matches: 17. CDR1 is GTSNPN and CDR2 is SVGIG in the germline V gene (reference sequence). CDR3 nucleotide sequence: TGTGCCTGGAGTCAACCTGACAGGGGAGGTCTATTGTACACTGAAGCTTTCTTT. Protein sequence: CAWSQPDRGGLLYTEAFF. The variable domain in full, with the rest retrieved from reference TRBV30 and TRBJ1-1, is SQTIHQWPATLVQPVGSPLSLECTVEGTSNPNLYWYRQAAGRGLQLLFYSVGIGQISSEVPQNLSASRPQDRQFILSSKKLLLSDSGFYLCAWSQPDRGGLLYTEAFFGQGTRLTVV.

The rearrangement uses TRBV9 and TRBJ2-7; perhaps TRBD2 as D (5 bases). Looked up from germline, CDR1 is SGDLS and CDR2 is YYNGEE. The length of the CDR3 is 15 residues. V lost 0 bases and J lost 0, with 10 bases in between. CDR3 coding DNA: TGTGCCAGCAGCGTAGATGCGGGCCCCTCCTACGAGCAGTACTTC. This codes for CASSVDAGPSYEQYF.

The chain is built from TRBV30 and TRBJ2-4; tentative D call: TRBD2 (7 bases). CDR1 is GTSNPN, CDR2 SVGIG, per germline (reference sequence). V lost 5 bases and J 0 bases, leaving 14 bases between the germline ends. The CDR3 has 15 amino acids. CDR3 residues: CAWDSGGLAKNIQYF. The CDR3 DNA is TGTGCCTGGGACTCGGGGGGCCTAGCCAAAAACATTCAGTACTTC. The full variable domain, with the rest looked up from reference TRBV30 and TRBJ2-4, is SQTIHQWPATLVQPVGSPLSLECTVEGTSNPNLYWYRQAAGRGLQLLFYSVGIGQISSEVPQNLSASRPQDRQFILSSKKLLLSDSGFYLCAWDSGGLAKNIQYFGAGTRLSVL.

The rearrangement links TRBV5-1 to TRBJ1-6; 7 nucleotides line up with TRBD1. V gave up 4 bases and J gave up 7 bases; unmatched junction bases: 8. Germline V gene lookup returns CDR1 SGHRS and CDR2 YFSETQ. This CDR3 region has 15 residues. The CDR3 protein is CASSLLTGVNSPLHF. In DNA form, the CDR3 reads TGCGCCAGCAGCCTTCTCACAGGGGTCAATTCACCCCTCCACTTT.

The chain employs TRBV4-3 and TRBJ1-4; D is possibly TRBD1 (5 bases). V was clipped by 1 base and J by 7 bases, with 7 bases between them. The CDR3 contains 13 residues. Germline assignment: CDR1 LGHNA and CDR2 YSLEER. CDR3 residues: CASSQGGGEKLFF. Here the CDR3 DNA reads TGCGCCAGCAGCCAAGGGGGGGGTGAAAAACTGTTTTTT.

V usage is TRBV10-1 and J usage is TRBJ2-2; 8 nucleotides line up with TRBD1. V lost 4 bases and J lost 4; bases outside the gene matches: 2. CDR1 is WNHNN and CDR2 is SYGVQD in the germline V gene (reference sequence). The CDR3 has 14 residues. Here the CDR3 DNA reads TGCGCCAGCAGTGCTACAGGGGGCACCGGGGAGCTGTTTTTT. Protein: CASSATGGTGELFF.

The chain is built from TRBV28 and TRBJ2-1; 7 bases map to TRBD1. J gave up 4 bases and V 6 bases, and 9 bases lay outside the gene matches. CDR3 length: 15 amino acids. Germline loops: CDR1 MDHEN, CDR2 SYDVKM. The CDR3 DNA reads as TGTGCCAGCAGCCCTTGGGACAGAGATTACAATGAGCAGTTCTTC. The encoded protein is CASSPWDRDYNEQFF.

This clone has only a few counts. This sequence joins TRBV5-5 and TRBJ1-2; 9 nucleotides line up with TRBD1. CDR1 and CDR2 (germline): SGHKS, YYEKEE (reference sequence). The CDR3 runs 15 residues. The V segment lost 4 bases and the J segment 6 bases; nucleotides outside the gene matches: 10. As DNA, the CDR3 is TGTGCCAGCAGCCAGGACAGGGGAACGCTCCATGGCTACACCTTC. Amino acids: CASSQDRGTLHGYTF.

The chain recombines TRBV5-1 with TRBJ2-3, with TRBD1 identical over 11 bases. The V gene's germline CDR1 is SGHRS and CDR2 YFSETQ. The CDR3 runs 14 residues. Trimming at V came to 4 bases and at J to 4 bases, leaving 2 bases not matched to a gene. In nucleotides, the CDR3 is TGCGCCAGCAGCCGGGACAGGGGGGCAGATACGCAGTATTTT. Encoded protein: CASSRDRGADTQYF.